Sequencing of this T cell receptor beta chain was carried out in a study of T cell responses to AZD1222 COVID-19 vaccine. The CDR3 has 15 residues. Per the germline V gene, CDR1 is MDHEN and CDR2 is SYDVKM. V shed 2 bases and J shed 2 bases, with 7 bases lying between them. Sequenced by immunoSEQ multiplex PCR; TCRdb stores in-frame clones only, minus some. The data contain around 170,000 clones, about 91% of them singletons. The clonotype was recovered from an adult in good health. The specimen comprised peripheral blood, sampled on day 0 of AZD1222 vaccination. The V gene is TRBV28, the J gene TRBJ2-6; D uncertain. For the CDR3, the DNA is TGTGCCAGCAGTTTAGGCGGCGCTGGGGCCAACGTCCTGACTTTC. This translates into CASSLGGAGANVLTF.